The present T cell receptor (beta chain) was sequenced within a study of long-term antiretroviral therapy in people with HIV. About this clone: Its antigen is unidentified.

Study outcomes and limitations: Although diversity increased after ART, it remained lower than in transplant donor controls. Dominance of pre-ART expanded clones persisted, fluctuating and often declining after ART.

The CDR3 has 16 residues. The germline V gene encodes CDR1 SEHNR and CDR2 FQNEAQ (reference sequence). V dropped 0 bases and J dropped 10; count of bases not matched to a gene: 12. This was the immunoSEQ v3.0 assay at survey level. Here immunoSEQ multiplex PCR was the method, and the copy in TCRdb shows in-frame clones only, minus some. The sample lists approximately 23,000 clones, around 82% occurring once. Sequences were derived from unsorted PBMCs, sampled 1.5 years after starting antiretroviral therapy. The chain combines TRBV7-9 with TRBJ1-1, with 9 bases fitting TRBD1. The clonotype originates from a man between 25 and 39 years old with HIV. Written as DNA, the CDR3 is TGTGCCAGCAGCTTAGCTGCCCTCGGACAGGGGCGTCTAGCTTTCTTT. It specifies CASSLAALGQGRLAFF.